This T cell receptor (beta chain) is from a study of graft-versus-host responses after intestinal transplantation. TCRdb's copy holds only in-frame clones and misses some; the assay was immunoSEQ multiplex PCR. This sample carries about 83,000 clones, about 89% of them seen once, and the ten largest clones take approximately 0.35%. This CDR3 has 17 amino acids. CDR1 is SGDLS, CDR2 YYNGEE, per germline. With 3 bases clipped from V and 4 bases from J, the junction kept 12 bases outside the gene matches. With regard to this clone: The antigen is undetermined.

The J gene is TRBJ2-3, the V gene TRBV9; the match to TRBD2 covers 9 bases. Sequencing was performed on unstimulated CD4+ T cells sorted from spleen or lymph node cells, taken before intestinal transplant. This receptor was obtained from a human donor who received an intestinal transplant. CDR3 sequence: CASSASGTSLRADTQYF. The DNA of the CDR3 is TGTGCCAGCAGCGCATCCGGGACTAGCCTTCGGGCAGATACGCAGTATTTT.